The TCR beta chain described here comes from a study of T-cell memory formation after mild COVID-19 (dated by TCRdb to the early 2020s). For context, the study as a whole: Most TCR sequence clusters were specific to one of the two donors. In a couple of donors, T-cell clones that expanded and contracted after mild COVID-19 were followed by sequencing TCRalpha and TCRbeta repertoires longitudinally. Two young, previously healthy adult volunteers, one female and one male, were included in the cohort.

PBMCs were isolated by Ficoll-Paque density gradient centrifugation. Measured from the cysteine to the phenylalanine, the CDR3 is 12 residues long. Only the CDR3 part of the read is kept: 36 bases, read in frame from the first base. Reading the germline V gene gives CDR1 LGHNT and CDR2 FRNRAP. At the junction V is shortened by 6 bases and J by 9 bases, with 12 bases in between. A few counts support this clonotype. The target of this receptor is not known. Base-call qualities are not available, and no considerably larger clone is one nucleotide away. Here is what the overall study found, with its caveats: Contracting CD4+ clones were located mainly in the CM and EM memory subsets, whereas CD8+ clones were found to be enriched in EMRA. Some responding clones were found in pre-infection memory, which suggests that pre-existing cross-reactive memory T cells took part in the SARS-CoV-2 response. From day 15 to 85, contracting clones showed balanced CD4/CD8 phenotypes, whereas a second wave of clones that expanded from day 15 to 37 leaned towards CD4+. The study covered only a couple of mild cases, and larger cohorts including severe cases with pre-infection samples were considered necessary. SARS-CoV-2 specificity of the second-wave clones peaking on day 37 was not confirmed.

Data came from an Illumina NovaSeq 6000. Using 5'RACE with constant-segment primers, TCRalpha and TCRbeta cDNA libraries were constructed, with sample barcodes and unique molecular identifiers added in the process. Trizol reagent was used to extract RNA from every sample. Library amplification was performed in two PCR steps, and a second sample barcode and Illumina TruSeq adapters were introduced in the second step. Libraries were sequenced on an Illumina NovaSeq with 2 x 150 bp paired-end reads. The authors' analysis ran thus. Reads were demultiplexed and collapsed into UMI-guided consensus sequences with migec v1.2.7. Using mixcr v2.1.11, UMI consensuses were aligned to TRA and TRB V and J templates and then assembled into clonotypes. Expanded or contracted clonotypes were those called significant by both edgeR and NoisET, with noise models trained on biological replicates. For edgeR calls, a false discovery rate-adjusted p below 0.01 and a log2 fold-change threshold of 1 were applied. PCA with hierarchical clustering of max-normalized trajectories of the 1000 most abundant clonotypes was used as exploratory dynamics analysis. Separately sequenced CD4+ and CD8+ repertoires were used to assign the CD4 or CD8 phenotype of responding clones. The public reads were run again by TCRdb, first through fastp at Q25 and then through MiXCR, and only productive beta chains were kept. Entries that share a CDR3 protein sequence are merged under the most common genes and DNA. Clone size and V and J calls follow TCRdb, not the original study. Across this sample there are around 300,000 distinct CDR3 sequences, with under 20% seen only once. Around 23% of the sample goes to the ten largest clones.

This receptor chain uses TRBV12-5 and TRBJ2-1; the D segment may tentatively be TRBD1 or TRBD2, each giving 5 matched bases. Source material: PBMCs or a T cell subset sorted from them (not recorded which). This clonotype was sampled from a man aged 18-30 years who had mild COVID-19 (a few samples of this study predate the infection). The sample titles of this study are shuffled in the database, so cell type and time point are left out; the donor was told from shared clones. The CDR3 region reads CASGYGGGEQFF. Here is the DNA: TGTGCTAGTGGCTATGGGGGTGGTGAGCAGTTCTTC.